The clone carrying this T cell receptor (beta chain) has just one count. V gave up 4 bases and J gave up 5 bases, with 14 bases separating them. The length of the CDR3 is 13 residues. Germline V lookup: CDR1 SQVTM, CDR2 ANQGSEA. Random-hexamer reverse transcription was applied to roughly 0.45 to 1 ug RNA. Using its own MiXCR run on the immunoSEQ multiplex PCR reads, TCRdb lists one record per CDR3 protein. The repertoire holds around 190,000 distinct CDR3 sequences, with over 85% as singletons. This sample is part of a study of CD8 T cells in Susac syndrome. The TEMRA cells underwent FACS enrichment, while the CD8+ and CD4+ T cells underwent negative isolation.

Sequenced input: CD4+ T cells from PBMCs. This chain uses TRBV29-1 with TRBJ2-5; possibly TRBD1 or TRBD2 for D (5 bases each). This clonotype originated in a human donor in good health. CDR3 residues: CSVGDPWGETQYF. The DNA for the CDR3 is TGCAGCGTTGGAGACCCTTGGGGGGAGACCCAGTACTTC.